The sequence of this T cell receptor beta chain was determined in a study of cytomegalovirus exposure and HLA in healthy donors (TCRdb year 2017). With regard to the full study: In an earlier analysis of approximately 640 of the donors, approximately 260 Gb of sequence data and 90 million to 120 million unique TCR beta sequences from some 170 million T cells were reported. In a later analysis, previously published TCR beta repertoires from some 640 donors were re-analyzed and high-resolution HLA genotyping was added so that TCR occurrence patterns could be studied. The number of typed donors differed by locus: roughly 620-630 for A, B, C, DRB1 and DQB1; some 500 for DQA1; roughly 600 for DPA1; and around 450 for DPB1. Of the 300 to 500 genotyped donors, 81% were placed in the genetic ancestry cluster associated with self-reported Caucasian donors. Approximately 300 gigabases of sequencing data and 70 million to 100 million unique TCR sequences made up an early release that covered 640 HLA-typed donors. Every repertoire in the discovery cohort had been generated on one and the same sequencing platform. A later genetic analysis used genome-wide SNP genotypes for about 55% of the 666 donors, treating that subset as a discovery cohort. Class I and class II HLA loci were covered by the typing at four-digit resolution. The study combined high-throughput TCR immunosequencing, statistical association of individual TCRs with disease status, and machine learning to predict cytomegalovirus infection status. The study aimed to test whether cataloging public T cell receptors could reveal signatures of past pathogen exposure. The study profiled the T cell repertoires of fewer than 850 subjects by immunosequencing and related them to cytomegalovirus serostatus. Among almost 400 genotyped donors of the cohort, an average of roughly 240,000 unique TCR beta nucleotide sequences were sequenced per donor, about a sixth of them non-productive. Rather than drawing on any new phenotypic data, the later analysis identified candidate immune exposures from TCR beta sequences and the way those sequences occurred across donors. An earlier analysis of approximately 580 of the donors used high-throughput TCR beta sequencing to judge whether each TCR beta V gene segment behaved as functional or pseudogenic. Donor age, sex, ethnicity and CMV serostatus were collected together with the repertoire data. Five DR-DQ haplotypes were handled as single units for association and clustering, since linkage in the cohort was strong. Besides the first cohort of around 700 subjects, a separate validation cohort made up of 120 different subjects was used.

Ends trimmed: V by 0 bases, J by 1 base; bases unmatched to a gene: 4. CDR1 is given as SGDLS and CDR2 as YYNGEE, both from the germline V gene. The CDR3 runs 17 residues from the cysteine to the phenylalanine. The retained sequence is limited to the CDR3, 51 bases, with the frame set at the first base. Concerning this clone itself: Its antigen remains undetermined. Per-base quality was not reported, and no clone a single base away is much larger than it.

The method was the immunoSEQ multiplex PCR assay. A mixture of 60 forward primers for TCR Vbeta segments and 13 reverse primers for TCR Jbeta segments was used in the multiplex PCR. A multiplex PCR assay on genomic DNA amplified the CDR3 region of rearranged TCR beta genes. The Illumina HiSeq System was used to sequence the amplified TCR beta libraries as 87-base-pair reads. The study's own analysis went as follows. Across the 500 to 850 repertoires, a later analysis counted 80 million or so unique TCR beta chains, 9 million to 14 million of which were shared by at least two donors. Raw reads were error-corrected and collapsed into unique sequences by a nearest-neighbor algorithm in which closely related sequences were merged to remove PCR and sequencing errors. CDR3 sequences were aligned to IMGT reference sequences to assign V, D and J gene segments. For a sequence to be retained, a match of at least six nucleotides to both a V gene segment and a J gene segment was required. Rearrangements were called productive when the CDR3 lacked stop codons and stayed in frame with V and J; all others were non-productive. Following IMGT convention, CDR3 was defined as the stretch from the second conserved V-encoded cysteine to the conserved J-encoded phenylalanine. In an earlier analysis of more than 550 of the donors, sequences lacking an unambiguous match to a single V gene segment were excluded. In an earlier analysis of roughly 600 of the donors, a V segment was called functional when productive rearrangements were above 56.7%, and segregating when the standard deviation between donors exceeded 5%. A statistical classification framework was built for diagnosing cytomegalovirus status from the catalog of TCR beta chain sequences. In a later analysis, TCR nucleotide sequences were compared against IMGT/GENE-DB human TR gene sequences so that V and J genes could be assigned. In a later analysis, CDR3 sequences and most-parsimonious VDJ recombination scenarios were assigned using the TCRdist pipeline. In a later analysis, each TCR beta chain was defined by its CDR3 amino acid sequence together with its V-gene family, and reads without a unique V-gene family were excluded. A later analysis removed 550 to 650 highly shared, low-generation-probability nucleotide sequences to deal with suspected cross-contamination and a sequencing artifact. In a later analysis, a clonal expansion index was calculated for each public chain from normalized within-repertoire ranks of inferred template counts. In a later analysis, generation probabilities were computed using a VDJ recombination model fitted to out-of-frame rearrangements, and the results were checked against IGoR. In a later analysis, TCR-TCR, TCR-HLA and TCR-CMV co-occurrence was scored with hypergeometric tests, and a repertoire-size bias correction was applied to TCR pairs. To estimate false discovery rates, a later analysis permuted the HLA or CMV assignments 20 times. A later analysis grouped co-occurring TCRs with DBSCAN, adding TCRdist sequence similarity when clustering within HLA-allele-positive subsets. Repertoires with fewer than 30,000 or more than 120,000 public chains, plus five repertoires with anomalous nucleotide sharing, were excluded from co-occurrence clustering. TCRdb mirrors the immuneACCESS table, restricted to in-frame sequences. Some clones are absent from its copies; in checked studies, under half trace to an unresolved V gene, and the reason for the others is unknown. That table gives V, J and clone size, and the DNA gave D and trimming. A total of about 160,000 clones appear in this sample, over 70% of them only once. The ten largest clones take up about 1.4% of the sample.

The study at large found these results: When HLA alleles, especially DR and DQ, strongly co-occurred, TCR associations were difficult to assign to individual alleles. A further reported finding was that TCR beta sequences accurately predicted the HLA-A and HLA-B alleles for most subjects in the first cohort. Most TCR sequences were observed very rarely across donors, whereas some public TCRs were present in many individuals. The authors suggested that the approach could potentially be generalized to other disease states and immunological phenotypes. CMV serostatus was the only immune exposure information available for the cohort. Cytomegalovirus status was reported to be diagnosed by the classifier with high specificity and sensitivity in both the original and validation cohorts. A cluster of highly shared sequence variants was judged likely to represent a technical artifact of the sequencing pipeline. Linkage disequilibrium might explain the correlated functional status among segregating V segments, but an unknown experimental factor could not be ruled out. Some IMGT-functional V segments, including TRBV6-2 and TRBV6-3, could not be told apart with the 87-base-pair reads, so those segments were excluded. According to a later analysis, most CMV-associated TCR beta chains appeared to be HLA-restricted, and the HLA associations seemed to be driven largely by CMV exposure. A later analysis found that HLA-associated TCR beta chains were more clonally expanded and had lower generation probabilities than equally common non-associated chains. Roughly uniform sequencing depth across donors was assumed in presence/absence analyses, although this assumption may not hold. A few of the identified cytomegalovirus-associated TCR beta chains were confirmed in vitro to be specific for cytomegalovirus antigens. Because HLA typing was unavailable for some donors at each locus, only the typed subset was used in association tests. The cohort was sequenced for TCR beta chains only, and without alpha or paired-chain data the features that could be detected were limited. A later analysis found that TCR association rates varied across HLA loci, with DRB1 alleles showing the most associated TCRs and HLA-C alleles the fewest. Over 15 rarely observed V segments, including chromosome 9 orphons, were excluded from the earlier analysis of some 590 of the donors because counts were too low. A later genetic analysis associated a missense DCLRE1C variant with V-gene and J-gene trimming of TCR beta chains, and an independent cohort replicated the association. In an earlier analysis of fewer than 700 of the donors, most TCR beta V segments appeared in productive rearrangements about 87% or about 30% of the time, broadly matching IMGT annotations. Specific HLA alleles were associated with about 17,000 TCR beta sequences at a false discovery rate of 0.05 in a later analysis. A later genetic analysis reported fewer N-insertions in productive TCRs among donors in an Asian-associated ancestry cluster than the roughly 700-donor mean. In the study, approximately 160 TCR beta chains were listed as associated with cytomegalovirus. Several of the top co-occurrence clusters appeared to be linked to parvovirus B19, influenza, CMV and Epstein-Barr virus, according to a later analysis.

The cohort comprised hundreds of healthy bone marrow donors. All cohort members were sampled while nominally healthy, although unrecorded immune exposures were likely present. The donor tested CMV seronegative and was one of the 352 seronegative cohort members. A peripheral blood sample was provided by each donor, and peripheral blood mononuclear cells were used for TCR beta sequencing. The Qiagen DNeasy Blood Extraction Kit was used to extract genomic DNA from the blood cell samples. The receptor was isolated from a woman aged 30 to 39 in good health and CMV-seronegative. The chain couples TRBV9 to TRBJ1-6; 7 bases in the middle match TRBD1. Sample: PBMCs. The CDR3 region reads CASSVGQGRSYNSPLHF. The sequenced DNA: TGTGCCAGCAGCGTAGGACAGGGCAGGTCCTATAATTCACCCCTCCACTTT.